These T cell receptor beta chains were read from a single sample in a study of shared clonotypes between healthy human individuals. Repertoires were generated with immunoSEQ multiplex PCR, while TCRdb's copy carries only in-frame clones and drops some. Of roughly 590,000 clones listed, 95% to 96% are singletons. Material: naive CD8+ T cells sorted from blood. These TCRs come from a woman aged 25 to 39 in good health. CDR3s leave out the opening cysteine and the closing phenylalanine or tryptophan. Clone size is shown for a subset of rows, as once, few, many or a class of expanded clone.

abundance: NA; v_gene: TRBV7-8; CDR3aa: ASAASGNTIY
abundance: NA; v_gene: TRBV11-1; CDR3aa: ASSPFADSSYNEQF
abundance: NA; v_gene: TRBV29-1; CDR3aa: SVEAHNTVHEQF
abundance: NA; v_gene: TRBV28; CDR3aa: ASSLGQVNQPQH
abundance: NA; v_gene: TRBV7-7; CDR3aa: ASSVGTGTDEQF
abundance: NA; v_gene: TRBV30; CDR3aa: AWSTGLAGVKDTQY
abundance: NA; v_gene: TRBV21-1; CDR3aa: ASSPQTGQGTAEAF
abundance: few; v_gene: TRBV4-1; CDR3aa: ASSPEGQSTEAF
abundance: NA; v_gene: TRBV11-3; CDR3aa: ASSSGNTIY
abundance: once; v_gene: TRBV28; CDR3aa: ASESSRHSSYEQY
abundance: NA; v_gene: TRBV5-6; CDR3aa: ASSFTGTGANSPLH
abundance: NA; v_gene: TRBV11-2; CDR3aa: ASSLTSGSLNEQF
abundance: NA; v_gene: TRBV5-1; CDR3aa: ASSLDMIGTNQPQH
abundance: once; v_gene: TRBV19; CDR3aa: ASSITPGANVLT
abundance: NA; v_gene: TRBV5-6; CDR3aa: ASSPRGRGTEAF